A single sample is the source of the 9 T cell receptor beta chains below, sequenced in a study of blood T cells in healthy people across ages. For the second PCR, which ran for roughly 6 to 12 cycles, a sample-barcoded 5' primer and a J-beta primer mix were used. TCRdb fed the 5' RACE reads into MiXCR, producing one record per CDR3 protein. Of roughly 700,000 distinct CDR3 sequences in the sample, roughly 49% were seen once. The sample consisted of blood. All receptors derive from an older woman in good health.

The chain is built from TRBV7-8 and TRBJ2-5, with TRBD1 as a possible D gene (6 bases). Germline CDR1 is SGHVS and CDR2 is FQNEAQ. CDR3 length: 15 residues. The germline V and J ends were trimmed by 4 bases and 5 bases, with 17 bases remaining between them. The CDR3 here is CASSSWDNQGETQYF. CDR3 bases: TGTGCCAGCAGCTCTTGGGACAACCAGGGGGAGACCCAGTACTTC.

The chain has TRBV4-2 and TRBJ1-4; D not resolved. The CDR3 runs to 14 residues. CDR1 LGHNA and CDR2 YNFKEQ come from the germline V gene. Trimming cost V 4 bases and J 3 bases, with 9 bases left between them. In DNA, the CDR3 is TGTGCCAGCAGCCCTGCGGAGGCTAATGAAAAACTGTTTTTT. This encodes CASSPAEANEKLFF.

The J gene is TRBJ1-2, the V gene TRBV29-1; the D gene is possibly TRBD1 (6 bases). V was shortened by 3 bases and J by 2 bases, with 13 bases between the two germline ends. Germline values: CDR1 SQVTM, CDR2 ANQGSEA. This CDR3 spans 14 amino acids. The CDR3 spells CSVDNGGRNYGYTF. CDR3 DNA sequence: TGCAGCGTTGATAATGGGGGCAGAAACTATGGCTACACCTTC.

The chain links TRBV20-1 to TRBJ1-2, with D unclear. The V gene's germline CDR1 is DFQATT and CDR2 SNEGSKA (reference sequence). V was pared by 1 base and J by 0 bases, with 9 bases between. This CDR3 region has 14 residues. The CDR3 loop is CSARGVDANYGYTF. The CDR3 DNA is TGCAGTGCTAGAGGTGTGGACGCTAACTATGGCTACACCTTC.

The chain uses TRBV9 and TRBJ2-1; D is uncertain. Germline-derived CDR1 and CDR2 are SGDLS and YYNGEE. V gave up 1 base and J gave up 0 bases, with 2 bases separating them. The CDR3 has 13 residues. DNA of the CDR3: TGTGCCAGCAGCGTACTCTCCTACAATGAGCAGTTCTTC. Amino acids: CASSVLSYNEQFF. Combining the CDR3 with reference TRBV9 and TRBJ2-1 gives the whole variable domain DSGVTQTPKHLITATGQRVTLRCSPRSGDLSVYWYQQSLDQGLQFLIQYYNGEERAKGNILERFSAQQFPDLHSELNLSSLELGDSALYFCASSVLSYNEQFFGPGTRLTVL.

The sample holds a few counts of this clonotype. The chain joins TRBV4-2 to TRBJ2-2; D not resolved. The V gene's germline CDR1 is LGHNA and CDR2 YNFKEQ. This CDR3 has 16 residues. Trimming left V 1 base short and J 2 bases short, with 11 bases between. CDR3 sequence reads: CASSQVGVGNTGELFF. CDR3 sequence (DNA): TGTGCCAGCAGCCAAGTTGGAGTGGGAAACACCGGGGAGCTGTTTTTT.

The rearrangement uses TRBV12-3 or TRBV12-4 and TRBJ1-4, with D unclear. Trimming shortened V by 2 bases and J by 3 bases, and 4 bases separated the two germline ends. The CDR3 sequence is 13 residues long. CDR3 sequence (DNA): TGTGCCAGCAGTTTATATTCTAATGAAAAACTGTTTTTT. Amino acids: CASSLYSNEKLFF.

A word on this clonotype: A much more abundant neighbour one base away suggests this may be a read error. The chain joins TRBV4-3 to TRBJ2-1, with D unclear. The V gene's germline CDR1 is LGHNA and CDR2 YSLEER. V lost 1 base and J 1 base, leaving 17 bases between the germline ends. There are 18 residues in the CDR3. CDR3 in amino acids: CASSQVSPRYDSYNEQFF. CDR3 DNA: TGCGCCAGCAGCCAAGTGTCTCCCCGTTACGATTCCTACAATGAGCAGTTCTTC.

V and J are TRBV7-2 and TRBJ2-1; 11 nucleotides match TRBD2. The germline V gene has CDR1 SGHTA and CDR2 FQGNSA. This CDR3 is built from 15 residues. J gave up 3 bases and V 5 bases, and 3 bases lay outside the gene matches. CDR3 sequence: CASSETSGDYNEQFF. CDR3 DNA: TGTGCCAGCAGCGAGACTAGCGGGGACTACAATGAGCAGTTCTTC.